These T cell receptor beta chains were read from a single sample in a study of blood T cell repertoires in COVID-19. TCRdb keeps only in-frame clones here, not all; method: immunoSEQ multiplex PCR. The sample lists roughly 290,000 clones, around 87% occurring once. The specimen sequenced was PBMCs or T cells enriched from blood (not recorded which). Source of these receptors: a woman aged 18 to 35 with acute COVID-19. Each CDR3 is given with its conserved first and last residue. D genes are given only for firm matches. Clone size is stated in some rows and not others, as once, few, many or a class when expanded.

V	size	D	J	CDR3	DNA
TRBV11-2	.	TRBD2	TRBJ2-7	CASSRSGSHYEQYF	TGTGCCAGCAGCAGGAGCGGGAGCCACTACGAGCAGTACTTC
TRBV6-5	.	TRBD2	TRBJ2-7	CASRTGLAALYEQYF	TGTGCCAGCAGGACGGGACTAGCGGCCCTCTACGAGCAGTACTTC
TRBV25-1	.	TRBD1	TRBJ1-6	CASSPRTGDNSPLHF	TGTGCCAGCAGTCCCCGGACAGGGGATAATTCACCCCTCCACTTT
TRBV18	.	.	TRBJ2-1	CASSPGPAGDEQFF	TGTGCCAGCTCACCAGGCCCAGCGGGCGATGAGCAGTTCTTC
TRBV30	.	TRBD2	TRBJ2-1	CAWNNGLAGGRVNEQFF	TGTGCCTGGAATAACGGCCTAGCGGGAGGCCGGGTCAATGAGCAGTTCTTC
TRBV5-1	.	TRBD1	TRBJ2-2	CASSRTGVGELFF	TGCGCCAGCAGCCGGACAGGGGTCGGGGAGCTGTTTTTT
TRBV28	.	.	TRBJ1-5	CASRSQGRGGGQPQHF	TGTGCCAGCAGATCCCAGGGTCGGGGGGGCGGTCAGCCCCAGCATTTT
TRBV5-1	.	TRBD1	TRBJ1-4	CASSRSLQGAQEKLFF	TGCGCCAGCAGCAGGTCCCTACAGGGGGCGCAAGAAAAACTGTTTTTT
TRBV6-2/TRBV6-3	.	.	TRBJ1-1	CASSYWEGEAFF	TGTGCCAGCAGTTACTGGGAGGGGGAAGCTTTCTTT
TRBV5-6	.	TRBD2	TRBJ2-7	CASSLGLADYEQYF	TGTGCCAGCAGCTTGGGACTAGCGGACTACGAGCAGTACTTC
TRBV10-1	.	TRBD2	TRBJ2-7	CASSKREGREQYF	TGCGCCAGCAGTAAGCGGGAGGGCCGCGAGCAGTACTTC
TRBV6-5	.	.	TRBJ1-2	CASSYSSYRTYGYTF	TGTGCCAGCAGTTACTCATCCTACAGGACCTATGGCTACACCTTC
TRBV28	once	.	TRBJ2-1	CASSTTSPNEQFF	TGTGCCAGCAGTACCACTAGCCCCAATGAGCAGTTCTTC
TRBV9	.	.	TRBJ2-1	CASAGRNNEQFF	TGTGCCAGCGCGGGAAGAAACAATGAGCAGTTCTTC
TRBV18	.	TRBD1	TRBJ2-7	CASSPPVTGGLREQYF	TGTGCCAGCTCACCACCTGTCACAGGGGGATTACGGGAGCAGTACTTC
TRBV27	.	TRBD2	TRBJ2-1	CASSYRSTLAGPSSYNEQFF	TGTGCCAGCAGTTACCGGTCAACTTTAGCGGGTCCTAGCTCCTACAATGAGCAGTTCTTC
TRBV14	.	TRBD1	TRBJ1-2	CASSQPGQGPNSYGYTF	TGTGCCAGCAGCCAACCGGGACAGGGGCCCAATAGCTATGGCTACACCTTC
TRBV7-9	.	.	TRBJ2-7	CASSLGISSYEQYF	TGTGCCAGCAGCTTAGGAATCAGCTCCTACGAGCAGTACTTC
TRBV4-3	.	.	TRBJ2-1	CASSQEKSSYNEQFF	TGCGCCAGCAGCCAAGAAAAGAGCTCCTACAATGAGCAGTTCTTC
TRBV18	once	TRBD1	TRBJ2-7	CASSPQRQGAGEQYF	TGTGCCAGCTCACCACAGCGACAGGGGGCCGGAGAGCAGTACTTC
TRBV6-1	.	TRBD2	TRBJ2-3	CASSARLAGGLGTDTQYF	TGTGCCAGCAGTGCGAGACTAGCGGGAGGACTCGGCACAGATACGCAGTATTTT
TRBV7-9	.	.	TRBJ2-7	CASSNRDSTYEQYF	TGTGCCAGCAGCAATCGTGACAGTACCTACGAGCAGTACTTC
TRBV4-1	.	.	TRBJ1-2	CASSQFRFGYTF	TGCGCCAGCAGCCAATTCCGGTTTGGCTACACCTTC
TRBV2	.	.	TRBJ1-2	CASSGTDYGYTF	TGTGCCAGCAGTGGCACAGATTATGGCTACACCTTC
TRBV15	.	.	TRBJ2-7	CATSRDARSSYEQYF	TGTGCCACCAGCAGAGATGCGAGGAGCTCCTACGAGCAGTACTTC
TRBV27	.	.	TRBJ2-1	CASSLYQGMSSYNEQFF	TGTGCCAGCAGTTTATATCAGGGGATGAGCTCCTACAATGAGCAGTTCTTC
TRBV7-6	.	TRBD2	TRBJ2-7	CASSPLAGGSYEQYF	TGTGCCAGCAGCCCCCTAGCGGGAGGATCTTACGAGCAGTACTTC
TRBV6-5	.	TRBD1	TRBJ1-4	CASSQTGGTNEKLFF	TGTGCCAGCAGCCAGACAGGGGGAACTAATGAAAAACTGTTTTTT
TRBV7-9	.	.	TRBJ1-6	CASSGGNGMAPLHF	TGTGCCAGCAGCGGAGGCAATGGGATGGCACCCCTCCACTTT
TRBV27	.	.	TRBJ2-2	CASSFGNTGELFF	TGTGCCAGCAGTTTCGGGAACACCGGGGAGCTGTTTTTT
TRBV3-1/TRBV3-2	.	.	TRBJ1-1	CASSQDSGGKAFF	TGTGCCAGCAGCCAAGATTCGGGGGGAAAAGCTTTCTTT
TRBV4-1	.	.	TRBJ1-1	CASSQGGELNTEAFF	TGCGCCAGCAGCCAAGGGGGGGAGCTGAACACTGAAGCTTTCTTT
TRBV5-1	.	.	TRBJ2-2	CASSLTLAAGELFF	TGCGCCAGCAGCTTGACGTTAGCGGCCGGGGAGCTGTTTTTT
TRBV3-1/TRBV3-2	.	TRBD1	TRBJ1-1	CASSQEAMGQKNTEAFF	TGTGCCAGCAGCCAAGAAGCTATGGGACAGAAGAACACTGAAGCTTTCTTT
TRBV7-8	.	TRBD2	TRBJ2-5	CASSRARGRAGETQYF	TGTGCCAGCAGCCGAGCACGCGGGAGGGCCGGGGAGACCCAGTACTTC
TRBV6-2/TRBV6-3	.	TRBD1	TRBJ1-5	CASSYSRDRGSVGNQPQHF	TGTGCCAGCAGTTACTCCCGGGACAGGGGATCGGTTGGGAATCAGCCCCAGCATTTT
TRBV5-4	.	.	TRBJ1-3	CASSLGQPGAGNTIYF	TGTGCCAGCAGCTTGGGTCAGCCAGGGGCTGGAAACACCATATATTTT
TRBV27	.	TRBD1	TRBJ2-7	CASSLSTGFIYEQYF	TGTGCCAGCAGTTTATCGACAGGGTTCATATACGAGCAGTACTTC
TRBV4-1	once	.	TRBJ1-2	CASSLTGTSYPNYGYTF	TGCGCCAGCAGCCTTACTGGGACATCCTATCCTAACTATGGCTACACCTTC
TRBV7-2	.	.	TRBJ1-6	CASSVTVQGGSPLHF	TGTGCCAGCAGTGTAACGGTTCAGGGAGGTTCACCCCTCCACTTT
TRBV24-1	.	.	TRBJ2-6	CATSDSRGDSGANVLTF	TGTGCCACCAGTGATTCCAGGGGAGACTCTGGGGCCAACGTCCTGACTTTC
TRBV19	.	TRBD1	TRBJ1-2	CASTYRGRSYGYTF	TGTGCCAGTACTTACAGGGGGCGGTCGTATGGCTACACCTTC
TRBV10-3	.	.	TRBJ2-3	CAITGVGMDTQYF	TGTGCCATCACGGGAGTAGGTATGGATACGCAGTATTTT
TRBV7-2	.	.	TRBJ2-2	CASSLAKNTGELFF	TGTGCCAGCAGCTTAGCTAAGAACACCGGGGAGCTGTTTTTT